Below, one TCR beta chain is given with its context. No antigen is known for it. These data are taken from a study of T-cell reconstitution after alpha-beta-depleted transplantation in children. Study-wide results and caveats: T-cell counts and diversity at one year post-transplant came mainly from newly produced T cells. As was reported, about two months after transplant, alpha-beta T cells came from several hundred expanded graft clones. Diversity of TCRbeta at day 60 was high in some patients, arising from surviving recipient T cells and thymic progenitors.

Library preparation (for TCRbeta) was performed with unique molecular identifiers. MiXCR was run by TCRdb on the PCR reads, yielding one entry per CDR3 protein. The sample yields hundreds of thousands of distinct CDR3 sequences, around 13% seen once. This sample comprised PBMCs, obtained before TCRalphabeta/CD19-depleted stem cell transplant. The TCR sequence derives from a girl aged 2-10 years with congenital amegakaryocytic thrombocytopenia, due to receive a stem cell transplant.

CDR3 region: CASSLTGGETEAFF. In DNA form, the CDR3 reads TGTGCCAGCTCCTTGACAGGGGGGGAAACTGAAGCTTTCTTT. The chain has TRBV18 and TRBJ1-1; 9 bases line up with TRBD1. CDR3 length: 14 amino acids. V lost 6 bases to trimming and J lost 5 bases; unmatched junction nucleotides: 7. The germline V gene has CDR1 KGHSH and CDR2 LQKENI. Based on the CDR3 plus reference TRBV18 and TRBJ1-1, the full variable domain is NAGVMQNPRHLVRRRGQEARLRCSPMKGHSHVYWYRQLPEEGLKFMVYLQKENIIDESGMPKERFSAEFPKEGPSILRIQQVVRGDSAAYFCASSLTGGETEAFFGQGTRLTVV.